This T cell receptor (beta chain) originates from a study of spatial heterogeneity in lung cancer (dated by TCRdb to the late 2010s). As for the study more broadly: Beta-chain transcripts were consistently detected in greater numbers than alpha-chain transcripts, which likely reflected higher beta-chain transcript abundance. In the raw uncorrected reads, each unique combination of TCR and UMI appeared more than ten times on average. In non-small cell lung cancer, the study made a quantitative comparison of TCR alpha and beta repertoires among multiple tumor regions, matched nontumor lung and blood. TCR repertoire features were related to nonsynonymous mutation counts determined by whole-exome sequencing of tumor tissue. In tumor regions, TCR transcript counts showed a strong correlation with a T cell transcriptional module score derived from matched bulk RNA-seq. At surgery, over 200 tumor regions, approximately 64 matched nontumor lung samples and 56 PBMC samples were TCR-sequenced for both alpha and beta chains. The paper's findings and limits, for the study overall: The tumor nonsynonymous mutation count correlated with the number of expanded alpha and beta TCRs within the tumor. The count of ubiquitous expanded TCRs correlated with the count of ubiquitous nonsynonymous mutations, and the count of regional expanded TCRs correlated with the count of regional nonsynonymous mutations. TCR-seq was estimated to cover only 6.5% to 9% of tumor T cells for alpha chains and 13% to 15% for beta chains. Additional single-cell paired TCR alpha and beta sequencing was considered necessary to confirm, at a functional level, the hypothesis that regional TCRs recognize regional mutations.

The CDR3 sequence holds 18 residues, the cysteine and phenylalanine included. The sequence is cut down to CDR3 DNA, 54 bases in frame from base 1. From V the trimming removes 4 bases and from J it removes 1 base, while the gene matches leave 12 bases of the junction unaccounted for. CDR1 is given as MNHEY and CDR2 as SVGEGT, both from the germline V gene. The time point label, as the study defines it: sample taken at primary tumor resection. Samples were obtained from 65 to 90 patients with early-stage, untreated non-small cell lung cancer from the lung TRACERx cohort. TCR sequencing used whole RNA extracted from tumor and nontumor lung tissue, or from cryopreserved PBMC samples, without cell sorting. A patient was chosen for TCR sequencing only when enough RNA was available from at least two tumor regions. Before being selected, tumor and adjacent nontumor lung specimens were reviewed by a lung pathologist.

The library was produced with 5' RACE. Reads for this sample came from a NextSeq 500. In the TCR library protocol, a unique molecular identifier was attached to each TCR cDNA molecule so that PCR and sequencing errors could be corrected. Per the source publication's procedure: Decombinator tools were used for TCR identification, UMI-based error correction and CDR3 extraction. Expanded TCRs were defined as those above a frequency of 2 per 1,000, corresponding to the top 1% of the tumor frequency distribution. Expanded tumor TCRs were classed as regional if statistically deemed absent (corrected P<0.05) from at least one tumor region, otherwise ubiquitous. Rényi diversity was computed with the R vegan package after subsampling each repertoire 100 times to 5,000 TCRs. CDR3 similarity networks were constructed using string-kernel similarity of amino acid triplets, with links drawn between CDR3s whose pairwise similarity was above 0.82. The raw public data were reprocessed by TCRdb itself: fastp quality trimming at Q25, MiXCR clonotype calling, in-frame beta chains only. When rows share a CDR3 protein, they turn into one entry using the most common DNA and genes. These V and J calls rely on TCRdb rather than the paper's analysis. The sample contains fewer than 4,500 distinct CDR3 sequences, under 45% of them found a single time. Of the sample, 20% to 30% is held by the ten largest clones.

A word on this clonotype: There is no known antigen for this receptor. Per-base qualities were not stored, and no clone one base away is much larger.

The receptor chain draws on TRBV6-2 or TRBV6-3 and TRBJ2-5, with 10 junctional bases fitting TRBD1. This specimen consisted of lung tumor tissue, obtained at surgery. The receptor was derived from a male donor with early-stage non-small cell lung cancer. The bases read TGTGCCAGCAGTTTCTTCCGGGACAGGGGAGAAGGCCAAGAGACCCAGTACTTC. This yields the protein CASSFFRDRGEGQETQYF.